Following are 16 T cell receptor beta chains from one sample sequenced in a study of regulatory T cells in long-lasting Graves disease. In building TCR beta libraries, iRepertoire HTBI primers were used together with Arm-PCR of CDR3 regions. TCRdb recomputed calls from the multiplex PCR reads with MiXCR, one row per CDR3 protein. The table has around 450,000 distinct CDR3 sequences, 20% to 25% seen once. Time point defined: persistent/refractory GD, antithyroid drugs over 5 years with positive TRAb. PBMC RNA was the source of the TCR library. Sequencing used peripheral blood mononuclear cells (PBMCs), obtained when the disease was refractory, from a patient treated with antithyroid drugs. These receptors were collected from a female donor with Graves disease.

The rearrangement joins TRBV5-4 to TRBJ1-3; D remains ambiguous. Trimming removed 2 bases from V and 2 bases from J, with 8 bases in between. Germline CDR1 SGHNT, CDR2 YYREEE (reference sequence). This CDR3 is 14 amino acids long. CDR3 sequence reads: CASSFDKAGNTIYF. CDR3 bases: TGTGCCAGCAGCTTTGACAAGGCTGGAAACACCATATATTTT.

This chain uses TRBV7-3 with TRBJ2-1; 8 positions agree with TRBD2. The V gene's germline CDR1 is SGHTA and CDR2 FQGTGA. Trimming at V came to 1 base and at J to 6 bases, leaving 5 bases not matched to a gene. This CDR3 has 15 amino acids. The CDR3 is CASSLNPGTSNEQFF. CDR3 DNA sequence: TGTGCCAGCAGCTTAAACCCTGGGACTAGCAATGAGCAGTTCTTC.

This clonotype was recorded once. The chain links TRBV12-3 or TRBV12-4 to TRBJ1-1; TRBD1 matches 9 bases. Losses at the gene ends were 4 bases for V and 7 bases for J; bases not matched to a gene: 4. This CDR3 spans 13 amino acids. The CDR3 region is CASSSSDRGEAFF. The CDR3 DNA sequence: TGTGCCAGCAGTTCCTCGGACAGGGGTGAAGCTTTCTTT.

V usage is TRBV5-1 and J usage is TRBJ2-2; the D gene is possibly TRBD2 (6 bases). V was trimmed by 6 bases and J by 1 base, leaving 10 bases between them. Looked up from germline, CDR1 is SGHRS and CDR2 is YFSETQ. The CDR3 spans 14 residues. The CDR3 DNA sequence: TGCGCCAGCATGGGGGGAGAGAACACCGGGGAGCTGTTTTTT. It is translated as CASMGGENTGELFF. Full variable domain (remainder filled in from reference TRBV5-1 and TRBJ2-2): KAGVTQTPRYLIKTRGQQVTLSCSPISGHRSVSWYQQTPGQGLQFLFEYFSETQRNKGNFPGRFSGRQFSNSRSEMNVSTLELGDSALYLCASMGGENTGELFFGEGSRLTVL.

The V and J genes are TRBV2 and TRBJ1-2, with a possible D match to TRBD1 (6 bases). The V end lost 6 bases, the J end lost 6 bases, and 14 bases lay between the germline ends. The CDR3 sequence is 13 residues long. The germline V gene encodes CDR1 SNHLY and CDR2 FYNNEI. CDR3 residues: CASRLLTGNGYTF. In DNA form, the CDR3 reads TGTGCCAGCAGACTCCTTACAGGGAATGGCTACACCTTC.

CDR3 sequence: CAWSEAVYGYTF. In nucleotides, the CDR3 is TGTGCCTGGAGTGAGGCCGTCTATGGCTACACCTTC. The chain is built from TRBV30 and TRBJ1-2; D gene ambiguous. V was clipped by 1 base and J by 4 bases, with 7 bases between them. CDR1 is GTSNPN and CDR2 is SVGIG in the germline V gene (reference sequence). CDR3 length equals 12 residues.

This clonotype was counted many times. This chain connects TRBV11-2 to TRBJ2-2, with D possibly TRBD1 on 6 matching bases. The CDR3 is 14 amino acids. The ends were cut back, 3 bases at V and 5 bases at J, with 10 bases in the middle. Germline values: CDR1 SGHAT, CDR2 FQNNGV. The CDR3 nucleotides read TGTGCCAGCAGCTTTAGAGGGGGAACCGGGGAGCTGTTTTTT. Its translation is CASSFRGGTGELFF.

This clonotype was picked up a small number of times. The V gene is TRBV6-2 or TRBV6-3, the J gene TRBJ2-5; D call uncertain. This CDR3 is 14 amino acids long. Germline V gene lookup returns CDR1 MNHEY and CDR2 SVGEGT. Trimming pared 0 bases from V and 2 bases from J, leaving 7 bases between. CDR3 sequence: CASSYSSTQETQYF. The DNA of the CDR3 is TGTGCCAGCAGTTACTCGTCCACACAAGAGACCCAGTACTTC.

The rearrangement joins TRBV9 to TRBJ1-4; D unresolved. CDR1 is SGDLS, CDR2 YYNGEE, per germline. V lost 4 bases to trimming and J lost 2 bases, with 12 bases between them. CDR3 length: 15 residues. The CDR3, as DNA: TGTGCCAGCAGCATAACTTCGACGACTAATGAAAAACTGTTTTTT. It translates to CASSITSTTNEKLFF.

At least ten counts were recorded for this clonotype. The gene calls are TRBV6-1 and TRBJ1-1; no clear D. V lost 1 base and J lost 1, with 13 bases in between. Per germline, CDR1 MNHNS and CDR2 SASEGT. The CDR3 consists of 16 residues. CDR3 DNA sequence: TGTGCCAGCAGTGAAGTGGGGTTCGGACGGAACACTGAAGCTTTCTTT. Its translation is CASSEVGFGRNTEAFF.

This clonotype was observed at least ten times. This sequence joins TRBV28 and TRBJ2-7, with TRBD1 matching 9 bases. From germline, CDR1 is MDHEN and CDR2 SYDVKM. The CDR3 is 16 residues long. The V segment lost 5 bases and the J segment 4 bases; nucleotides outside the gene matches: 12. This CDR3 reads CASSPAPGTGRYEQYF. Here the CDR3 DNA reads TGTGCCAGCAGTCCAGCCCCCGGGACAGGGAGGTACGAGCAGTACTTC.

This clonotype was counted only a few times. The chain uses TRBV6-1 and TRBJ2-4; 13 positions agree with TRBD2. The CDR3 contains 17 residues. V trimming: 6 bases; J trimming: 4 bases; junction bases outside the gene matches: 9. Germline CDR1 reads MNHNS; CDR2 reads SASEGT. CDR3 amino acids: CASSLTGLAGEKNIQYF. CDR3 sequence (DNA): TGTGCCAGCAGCCTTACCGGACTAGCGGGGGAGAAAAACATTCAGTACTTC.

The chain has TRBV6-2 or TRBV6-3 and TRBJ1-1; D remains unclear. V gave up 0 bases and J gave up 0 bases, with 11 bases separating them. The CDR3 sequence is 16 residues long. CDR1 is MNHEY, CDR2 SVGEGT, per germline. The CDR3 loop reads CASSYSHGVLNTEAFF. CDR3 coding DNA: TGTGCCAGCAGTTACTCTCATGGGGTGCTGAACACTGAAGCTTTCTTT.

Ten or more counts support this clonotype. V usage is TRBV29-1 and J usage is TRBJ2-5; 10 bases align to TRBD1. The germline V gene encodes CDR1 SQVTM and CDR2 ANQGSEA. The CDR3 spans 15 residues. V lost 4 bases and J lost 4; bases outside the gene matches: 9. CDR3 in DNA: TGCAGCGTTGGGAGTCCGGGACAGGGGACAGAGACCCAGTACTTC. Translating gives CSVGSPGQGTETQYF.

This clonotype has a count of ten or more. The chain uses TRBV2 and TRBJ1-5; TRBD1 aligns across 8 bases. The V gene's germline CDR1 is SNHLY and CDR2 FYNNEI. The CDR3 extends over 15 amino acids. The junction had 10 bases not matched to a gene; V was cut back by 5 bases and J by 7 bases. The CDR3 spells CASSQGQGALQPQHF. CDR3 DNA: TGTGCCAGCAGTCAAGGGCAGGGGGCCCTACAGCCCCAGCATTTT.

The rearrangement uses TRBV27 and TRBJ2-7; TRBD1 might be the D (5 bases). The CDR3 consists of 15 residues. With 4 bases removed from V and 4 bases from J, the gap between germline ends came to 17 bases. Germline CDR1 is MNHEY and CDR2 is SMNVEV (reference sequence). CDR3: CASSSPGSAVYEQYF. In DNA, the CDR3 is TGTGCCAGCAGTTCCCCAGGGTCTGCGGTTTACGAGCAGTACTTC.